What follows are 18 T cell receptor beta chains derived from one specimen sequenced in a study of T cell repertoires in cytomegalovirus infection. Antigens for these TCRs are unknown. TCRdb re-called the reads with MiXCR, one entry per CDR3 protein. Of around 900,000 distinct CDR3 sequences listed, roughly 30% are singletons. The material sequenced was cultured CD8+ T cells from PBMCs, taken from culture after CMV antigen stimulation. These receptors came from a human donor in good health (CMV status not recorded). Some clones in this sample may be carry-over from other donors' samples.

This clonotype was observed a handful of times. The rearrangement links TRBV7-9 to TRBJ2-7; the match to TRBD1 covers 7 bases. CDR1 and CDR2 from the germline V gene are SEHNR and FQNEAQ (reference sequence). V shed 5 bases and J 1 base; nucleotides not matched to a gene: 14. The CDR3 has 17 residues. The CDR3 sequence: CASSHTLDRVYSYEQYF. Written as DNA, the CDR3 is TGTGCCAGCAGCCATACTCTTGACAGGGTATATTCCTACGAGCAGTACTTC.

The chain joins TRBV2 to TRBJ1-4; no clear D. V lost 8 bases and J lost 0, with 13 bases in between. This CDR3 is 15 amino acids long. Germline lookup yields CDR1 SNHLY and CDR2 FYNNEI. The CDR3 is CASSHFNPTNEKLFF. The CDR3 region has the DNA TGTGCCAGCTCCCATTTTAACCCAACTAATGAAAAACTGTTTTTT.

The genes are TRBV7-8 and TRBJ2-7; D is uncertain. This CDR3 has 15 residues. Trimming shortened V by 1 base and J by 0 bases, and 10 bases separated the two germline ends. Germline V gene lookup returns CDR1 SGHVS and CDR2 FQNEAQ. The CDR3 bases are TGTGCCAGCAGCTTAGACAAGCCTCGCTCCTACGAGCAGTACTTC. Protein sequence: CASSLDKPRSYEQYF.

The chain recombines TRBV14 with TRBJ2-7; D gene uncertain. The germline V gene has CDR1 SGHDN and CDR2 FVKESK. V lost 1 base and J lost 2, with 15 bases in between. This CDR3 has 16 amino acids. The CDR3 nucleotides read TGTGCCAGCAGCCAAGCCGCTAGTGCTTTCCCCTACGAGCAGTACGTC. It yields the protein CASSQAASAFPYEQYV.

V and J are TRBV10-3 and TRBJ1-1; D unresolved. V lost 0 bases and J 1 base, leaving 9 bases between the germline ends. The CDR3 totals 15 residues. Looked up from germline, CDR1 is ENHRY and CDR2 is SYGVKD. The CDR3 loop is CAISESASQNTEAFF. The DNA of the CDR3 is TGTGCCATCAGTGAGTCGGCATCCCAGAACACTGAAGCTTTCTTT.

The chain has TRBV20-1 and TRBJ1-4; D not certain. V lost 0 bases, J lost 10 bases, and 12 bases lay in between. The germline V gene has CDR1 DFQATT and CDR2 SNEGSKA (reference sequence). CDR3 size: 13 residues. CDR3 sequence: CSARDKADGKLFF. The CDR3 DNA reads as TGCAGTGCTAGAGATAAGGCAGACGGAAAACTGTTTTTT.

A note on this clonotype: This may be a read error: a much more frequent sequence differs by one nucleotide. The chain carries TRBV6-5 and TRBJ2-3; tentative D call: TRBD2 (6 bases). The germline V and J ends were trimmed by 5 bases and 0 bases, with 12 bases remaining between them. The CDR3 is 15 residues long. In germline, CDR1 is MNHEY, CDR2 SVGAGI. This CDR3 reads CASSVTSWSTDTQYF. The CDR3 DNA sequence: TGTGCCAGCAGTGTTACTAGCTGGAGCACAGATACGCAGTATTTT.

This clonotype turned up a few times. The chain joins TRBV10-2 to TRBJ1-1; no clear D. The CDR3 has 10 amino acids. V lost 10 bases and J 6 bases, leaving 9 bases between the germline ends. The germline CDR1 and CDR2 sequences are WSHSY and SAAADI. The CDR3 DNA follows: TGCGCCACTGTGGACGCTGAAGCTTTCTTT. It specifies CATVDAEAFF.

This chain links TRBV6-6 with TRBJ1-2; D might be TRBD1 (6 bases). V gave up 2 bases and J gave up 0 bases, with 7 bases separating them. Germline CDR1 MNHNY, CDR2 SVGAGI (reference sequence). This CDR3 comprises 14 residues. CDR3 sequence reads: CASSYRTANYGYTF. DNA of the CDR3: TGTGCCAGCAGTTACCGGACAGCTAACTATGGCTACACCTTC.

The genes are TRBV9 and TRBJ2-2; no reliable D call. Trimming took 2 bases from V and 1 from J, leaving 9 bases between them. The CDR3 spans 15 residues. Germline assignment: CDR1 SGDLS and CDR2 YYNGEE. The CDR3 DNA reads TGTGCCAGCAGCGTTCTTCTAAAGAACACCGGGGAGCTGTTTTTT. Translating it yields CASSVLLKNTGELFF.

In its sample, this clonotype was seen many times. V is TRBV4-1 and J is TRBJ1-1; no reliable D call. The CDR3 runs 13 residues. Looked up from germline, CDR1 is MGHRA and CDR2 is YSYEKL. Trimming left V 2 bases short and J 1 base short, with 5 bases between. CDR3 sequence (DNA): TGCGCCAGCAGCCAAAGCTGGAACACTGAAGCTTTCTTT. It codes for CASSQSWNTEAFF.

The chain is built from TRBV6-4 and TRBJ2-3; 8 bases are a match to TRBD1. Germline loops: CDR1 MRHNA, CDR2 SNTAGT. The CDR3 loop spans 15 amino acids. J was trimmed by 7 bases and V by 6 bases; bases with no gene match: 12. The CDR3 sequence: CASRESGQGPNTQYF. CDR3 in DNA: TGTGCCAGCAGAGAATCCGGACAGGGACCAAATACGCAGTATTTT.

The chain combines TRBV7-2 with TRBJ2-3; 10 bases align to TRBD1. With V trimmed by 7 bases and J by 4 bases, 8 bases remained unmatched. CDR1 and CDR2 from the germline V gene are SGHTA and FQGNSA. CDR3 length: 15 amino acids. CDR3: CASTETGGAADTQYF. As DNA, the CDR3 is TGTGCCAGCACCGAGACAGGGGGCGCGGCAGATACGCAGTATTTT. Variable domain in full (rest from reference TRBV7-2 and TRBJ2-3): GAGVSQSPSNKVTEKGKDVELRCDPISGHTALYWYRQSLGQGLEFLIYFQGNSAPDKSGLPSDRFSAERTGGSVSTLTIQRTQQEDSAVYLCASTETGGAADTQYFGPGTRLTVL.

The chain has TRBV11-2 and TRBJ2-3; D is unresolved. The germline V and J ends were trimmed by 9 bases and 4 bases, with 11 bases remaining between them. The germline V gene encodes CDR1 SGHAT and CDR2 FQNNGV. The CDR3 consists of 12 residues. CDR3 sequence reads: CASTTNADTQYF. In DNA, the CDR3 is TGTGCCAGTACGACGAACGCAGATACGCAGTATTTT.

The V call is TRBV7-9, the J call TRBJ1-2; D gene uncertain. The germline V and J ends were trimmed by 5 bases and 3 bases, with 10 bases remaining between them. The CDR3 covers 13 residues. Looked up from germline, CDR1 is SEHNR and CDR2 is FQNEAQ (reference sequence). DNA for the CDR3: TGTGCCAGCAGCGCAGTGGGAGACTATGGCTACACCTTC. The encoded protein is CASSAVGDYGYTF.

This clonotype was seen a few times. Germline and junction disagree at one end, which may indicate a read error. Here the CDR3 reads CASSASTATF. CDR3 nucleotides: TGTGCCAGCAGCGCCTCGACAGCAACTTTT. The chain carries TRBV7-2 and TRBJ1-4; TRBD1 is a possible D gene (5 bases). CDR1 and CDR2 (germline): SGHTA, FQGNSA. The CDR3 is made up of 10 amino acids.

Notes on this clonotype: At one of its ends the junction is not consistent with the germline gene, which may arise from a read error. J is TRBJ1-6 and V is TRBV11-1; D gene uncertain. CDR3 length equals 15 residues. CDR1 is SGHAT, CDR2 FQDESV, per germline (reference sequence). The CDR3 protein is CVSSLGRDYNSPLHF. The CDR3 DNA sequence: TGTGTCAGCAGCTTGGGCCGGGACTATAATTCACCCCTCCACTTT.

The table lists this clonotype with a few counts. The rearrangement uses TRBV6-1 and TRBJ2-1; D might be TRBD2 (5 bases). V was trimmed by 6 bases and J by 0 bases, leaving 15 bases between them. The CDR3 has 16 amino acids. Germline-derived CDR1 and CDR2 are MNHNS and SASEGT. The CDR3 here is CASSPRWETSYNEQFF. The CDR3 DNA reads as TGTGCCAGCAGCCCCAGGTGGGAGACCTCCTACAATGAGCAGTTCTTC.